The 3 T cell receptor beta chains listed next were all sequenced from one sample in a study of shared clonotypes between healthy human individuals. Generated by immunoSEQ multiplex PCR, the TCRdb table keeps only in-frame clones and is missing some. The repertoire includes 110,000 or so clones, more than 65% of them detected once, and approximately 23% sits in the top ten. The sample was memory CD8+ T cells sorted from blood. The subset was: CD45RO+ cells pooled with CCR7-negative TemRA cells. The receptor source for this set is a woman aged 25-40 years in good health.

The chain has TRBV2 and TRBJ1-2; tentatively, D is TRBD1 (5 bases). Germline assignment: CDR1 SNHLY and CDR2 FYNNEI. The CDR3 has 16 residues. Trimming left V 6 bases short and J 4 bases short, with 21 bases between. CDR3 sequence reads: CASSPTTAKRTYGYTF. In DNA form, the CDR3 reads TGTGCCAGCAGCCCAACGACAGCCAAGAGGACCTATGGCTACACCTTC.

The V gene is TRBV7-9, the J gene TRBJ2-5, with TRBD2 matching over 14 bases. With V trimmed by 4 bases and J by 1 base, 11 bases remained unmatched. The CDR3 runs 19 residues. Germline V gene lookup returns CDR1 SEHNR and CDR2 FQNEAQ (reference sequence). The chain's CDR3 is CASSSPRLAGGLVQETQYF. The CDR3 DNA sequence: TGTGCCAGCAGCTCCCCCAGACTAGCGGGAGGGTTAGTCCAAGAGACCCAGTACTTC.

The chain uses TRBV6-4 and TRBJ2-1; 9 bases are shared with TRBD2. The CDR3 totals 15 residues. With 2 bases clipped from V and 5 bases from J, the junction kept 4 bases outside the gene matches. From germline, CDR1 is MRHNA and CDR2 SNTAGT. The CDR3: CASSDVAGADNEQFF. The CDR3 DNA reads TGTGCCAGCAGTGACGTAGCGGGAGCTGACAATGAGCAGTTCTTC.